The rows below give T cell receptor beta chains drawn from one sample of a study of T cells expressing NK-cell markers. Each CDR3 protein gets one entry in TCRdb, which reprocessed the 5' RACE reads and gives no DNA. In all, the sample yields approximately 460,000 distinct CDR3 sequences. The source material was blood T cells: a sorted CD56 or NKG2C T cell subset, CD4+ or CD8+ T cells, or bulk PBMC T cells (not recorded which). These receptor sequences come from a woman aged 18 to 75 in good health. The CDR3 runs from the conserved cysteine through the conserved F or W.

V	J	CDR3
TRBV12-3/TRBV12-4	TRBJ2-7	CASTPGLPTYEQYF
TRBV7-9	TRBJ2-3	CASSHNAGGGTDTQYF
TRBV20-1	TRBJ1-5	CSARLLVGDQPQHF
TRBV20-1	TRBJ2-4	CSARDIGVGAKNIQYF
TRBV28	TRBJ1-5	CASTLRQISNQPQHF
TRBV18	TRBJ2-2	CASSPALGQGRTGELFF
TRBV7-8	TRBJ2-5	CASSLITRGTQYF
TRBV12-3/TRBV12-4	TRBJ1-5	CASSLAQGANQPQHF
TRBV27	TRBJ2-1	CASSLQPRGSGRGDEQFF
TRBV18	TRBJ1-2	CASSAQESYGYTF
TRBV20-1	TRBJ2-1	CSARSVSGLAFNEQFF
TRBV25-1	TRBJ2-5	CASSEAAWETQYF
TRBV20-1	TRBJ1-5	CSASNNRGSEDQPQHF
TRBV5-6	TRBJ2-1	CASSSGAGSSYNEQFF
TRBV12-3/TRBV12-4	TRBJ2-6	CASRDRVTGANVLTF
TRBV20-1	TRBJ2-3	CSASRAGIGTDTQYF
TRBV7-3	TRBJ2-4	CASSLGTEDIQYF
TRBV7-6	TRBJ1-6	CASSLGPGGAYNSPLHF
TRBV12-3/TRBV12-4	TRBJ2-1	CASSLSIYLYNEQFF
TRBV6-1	TRBJ2-3	CASIRLAGELLTDTQYF
TRBV12-3/TRBV12-4	TRBJ2-5	CASSLEYQETQYF
TRBV29-1	TRBJ2-1	CSGGLGGVHNEQFF
TRBV20-1	TRBJ2-5	CSASGTQVETQYF
TRBV30	TRBJ1-5	CAWKGREYPQPQHF
TRBV19	TRBJ2-3	CASTSGGTDTQYF
TRBV20-1	TRBJ2-5	CSVAGSQETQYF
TRBV20-1	TRBJ1-5	CSAQAGQGANQPQHF
TRBV20-1	TRBJ2-3	CSARGAGGADTQYF
TRBV6-1	TRBJ2-2	CASSRPTGTPGSGDLFF
TRBV9	TRBJ2-3	CASSQPPQARTTDAQYF
TRBV29-1	TRBJ2-5	CSSAGGETQYF